Presented here are 14 T cell receptor beta chains from one specimen sequenced in a study of shared clonotypes between healthy human individuals. Here immunoSEQ multiplex PCR was the method, and the copy in TCRdb shows in-frame clones only, minus some. Among about half a million clones listed, roughly 80% were seen once. Sample: PBMCs. The receptors derive from a woman in her 40s in good health. Some clones in this sample may be carry-over from other donors' samples.

The gene calls are TRBV25-1 and TRBJ2-6; D is perhaps TRBD1 (5 bases). Trimming left V 4 bases short and J 5 bases short, with 18 bases between. The CDR3 sequence is 17 residues long. Germline values: CDR1 MGHDK, CDR2 SYGVNS. CDR3 protein: CASSGRYGQSRANVLTF. The CDR3, as DNA: TGTGCCAGCAGTGGTCGGTATGGACAAAGTCGGGCCAACGTCCTGACTTTC. The variable domain in full, completed from reference TRBV25-1 and TRBJ2-6, reads EADIYQTPRYLVIGTGKKITLECSQTMGHDKMYWYQQDPGMELHLIHYSYGVNSTEKGDLSSESTVSRIRTEHFPLTLESARPSHTSQYLCASSGRYGQSRANVLTFGAGSRLTVL.

This clone has just a few counts. The genes are TRBV5-1 and TRBJ2-5; 7 positions match TRBD1. The germline V gene encodes CDR1 SGHRS and CDR2 YFSETQ. With V trimmed by 2 bases and J by 2 bases, 3 bases remained unmatched. The CDR3 is 14 residues long. The chain's CDR3 is CASSFTGQQETQYF. The CDR3 DNA is TGCGCCAGCAGCTTTACGGGACAGCAAGAGACCCAGTACTTC.

This sequence joins TRBV6-1 and TRBJ2-1; 9 bases match TRBD1. This CDR3 region has 16 residues. J lost 8 bases, V lost 3 bases, and 11 bases had no gene match. Germline V gives CDR1 MNHNS, CDR2 SASEGT. The chain's CDR3 is CASSELPGQGGDEQFF. The CDR3 nucleotides read TGTGCCAGCAGTGAGCTACCGGGACAGGGTGGGGATGAGCAGTTCTTC.

The gene calls are TRBV2 and TRBJ2-6; 7 bases agree with TRBD1. CDR1 is SNHLY and CDR2 is FYNNEI in the germline V gene. This CDR3 is built from 14 residues. J gave up 2 bases and V 9 bases, and 4 bases lay outside the gene matches. The CDR3 coding sequence is TGTGCCAGTACAGGGGCCGCTGGGGCCAACGTCCTGACTTTC. Amino acids: CASTGAAGANVLTF. Combining the CDR3 with reference TRBV2 and TRBJ2-6 gives the whole variable domain EPEVTQTPSHQVTQMGQEVILRCVPISNHLYFYWYRQILGQKVEFLVSFYNNEISEKSEIFDDQFSVERPDGSNFTLKIRSTKLEDSAMYFCASTGAAGANVLTFGAGSRLTVL.

This clone was seen only once. The gene calls are TRBV5-8 and TRBJ1-1; no definite D call. Per germline, CDR1 SGHTS and CDR2 YDEGEE. This CDR3 is built from 17 residues. V lost 0 bases to trimming and J lost 3 bases, with 18 bases between them. The CDR3 is CASSLARMLGGHTEAFF. CDR3 coding DNA: TGTGCCAGCAGCTTGGCCCGTATGTTAGGAGGGCACACTGAAGCTTTCTTT.

This clone turned up a few times. A much larger clone differs by one base, so this may be a read error. The identical CDR3 is also encoded by other nucleotide sequences in the sample. The chain joins TRBV4-1 to TRBJ2-2, with a weak D call TRBD2 (5 bases). The germline gives CDR1 MGHRA, CDR2 YSYEKL. The CDR3 has 18 amino acids. The V gene lost 1 base and the J gene lost 2 bases, with 17 bases spanning the gap. CDR3 in DNA: TGCGCCAGCAGCCAAGTGGCCCTCGCGGGTGAAAACACCGGGGAGCTGTTTTTT. This gives the protein CASSQVALAGENTGELFF.

Turning to this clone: A far bigger clonotype differs at one base, so this is likely a read error. The chain combines TRBV2 with TRBJ1-2; 7 bases line up with TRBD1. The CDR3 is 14 residues long. From germline, CDR1 is SNHLY and CDR2 FYNNEI. In DNA form, the CDR3 reads TGTGCCAGCAGTGAAGGGGGGACAGTGTATGGCTACGCCTTC. Its translation is CASSEGGTVYGYAF. The complete variable domain, with remaining parts taken from reference TRBV2 and TRBJ1-2, reads EPEVTQTPSHQVTQMGQEVILRCVPISNHLYFYWYRQILGQKVEFLVSFYNNEISEKSEIFDDQFSVERPDGSNFTLKIRSTKLEDSAMYFCASSEGGTVYGYAFGSGTRLTVV.

As regards this clone: A read error is likely here: a far larger clone is one base away. The V and J genes are TRBV6-6 and TRBJ2-6, with D unresolved. CDR1 is MNHNY, CDR2 SVGAGI, per germline (reference sequence). CDR3 length: 15 amino acids. CDR3 residues: CTSSYTSAGANVLTF. For the CDR3, the DNA is TGTACCAGCAGTTACACAAGTGCCGGGGCCAACGTCCTGACTTTC.

Comments on this clone: It differs at one base from a far larger clone, so likely a read error. The genes are TRBV5-1 and TRBJ2-4; tentatively, D is TRBD2 (6 bases). Germline lookup yields CDR1 SGHRS and CDR2 YFSETQ. The CDR3 totals 15 residues. CDR3 coding DNA: TGCGCCAACAGCTTGCAGGATCCGGGGGTGGACATTCAGTACTTC. It encodes CANSLQDPGVDIQYF.

V and J are TRBV18 and TRBJ2-7, with 7 positions matching TRBD1. The CDR3 is 12 amino acids. V dropped 3 bases and J dropped 7; count of bases not matched to a gene: 3. The germline V gene has CDR1 KGHSH and CDR2 LQKENI. CDR3 protein: CASSPTDREQYF. CDR3 bases: TGTGCCAGCTCACCGACGGACAGGGAGCAGTACTTC.

This clone came up many times. Other DNA sequences in the sample encode the same CDR3. The gene calls are TRBV5-1 and TRBJ1-2; D is possibly TRBD1 (6 bases). The CDR3 runs 14 residues. V lost 4 bases to trimming and J lost 4 bases, with 14 bases between them. Germline V lookup: CDR1 SGHRS, CDR2 YFSETQ. The CDR3 is CASSPSGTTYGYTF. Here the CDR3 DNA reads TGCGCCAGCAGCCCATCGGGGACAACCTATGGCTACACCTTC. The variable domain in full, completed from reference TRBV5-1 and TRBJ1-2, reads KAGVTQTPRYLIKTRGQQVTLSCSPISGHRSVSWYQQTPGQGLQFLFEYFSETQRNKGNFPGRFSGRQFSNSRSEMNVSTLELGDSALYLCASSPSGTTYGYTFGSGTRLTVV.

The rearrangement uses TRBV19 and TRBJ2-7; 7 nucleotides line up with TRBD1. This CDR3 has 15 residues. Germline CDR1 and CDR2: LNHDA and SQIVND (reference sequence). V dropped 4 bases and J dropped 3; count of bases not matched to a gene: 9. The CDR3 DNA reads as TGTGCCAGTAGTAAGGGGGCCGTCGCAGGCTACGAGCAGTACTTC. Protein product: CASSKGAVAGYEQYF.

The chain recombines TRBV7-9 with TRBJ2-3, with D uncertain. The CDR3 is made up of 14 amino acids. The germline V and J ends were trimmed by 6 bases and 1 base, with 11 bases remaining between them. Germline CDR1 SEHNR, CDR2 FQNEAQ (reference sequence). The CDR3, as DNA: TGTGCCAGCAGACAAGCCCATGGCACAGATACGCAGTATTTT. Translated: CASRQAHGTDTQYF.

This clone was recorded many times. The rearrangement uses TRBV11-2 and TRBJ2-4, with D uncertain. CDR1 and CDR2 from the germline V gene are SGHAT and FQNNGV. The CDR3 spans 14 residues. Trimming shortened V by 4 bases and J by 0 bases, and 7 bases separated the two germline ends. The CDR3 coding sequence is TGTGCCAGCAGCTACCGGCTAGCCAAAAACATTCAGTACTTC. Encoded protein: CASSYRLAKNIQYF.